The T cell receptor (beta chain) described here comes from a study of metastatic and nonmetastatic thyroid tumors. Turning to the study itself: Repertoires from malignant and benign thyroid patients were compared across blood and tumor or nodule tissue.

As processed by the authors: A classifier for distant metastasis in papillary thyroid cancer was constructed using CDR3 differences observed across clinicopathological groups. From the PCR reads, TCRdb re-called clones with MiXCR. The V and J calls follow TCRdb's processing rather than the paper's. This table has about 39,000 clones, 15% to 20% appearing once. The junction had 10 bases not matched to a gene; V was cut back by 5 bases and J by 4 bases. Looked up from germline, CDR1 is SQVTM and CDR2 is ANQGSEA. The CDR3 runs to 16 residues. No treatment of any kind had been given to any patient before thyroid surgery.

The material sequenced was tumor tissue. The clonotype originates from a female donor with papillary thyroid cancer or a benign thyroid nodule (not recorded which). Some clones in this sample may be carry-over from other donors' samples. This chain links TRBV29-1 with TRBJ2-7, with 14 nucleotides matching TRBD2. DNA of the CDR3: TGCAGCGTTAACGGACTAGCGGGGGGACGTCAATACGAGCAGTACTTC. Its protein product is CSVNGLAGGRQYEQYF.